This T cell receptor (beta chain) is drawn from a study of CD8 T cells in ankylosing spondylitis. Study conclusions and caveats: Reportedly, disease-linked clones are significantly enriched in ankylosing spondylitis patients' matched synovial fluid. What appeared characteristic of ankylosing spondylitis blood was a TCR beta motif of several highly homologous variants. As for the disease-linked clones, they showed a CD8+ phenotype and occurred at relatively low frequencies in peripheral blood.

In its sample, this clonotype was seen a few times. Its target is unknown. Construction of TCR beta libraries was performed using quantitative 5'-RACE with molecular barcodes. TCRdb re-called the 5' RACE reads through MiXCR, storing one row per CDR3 protein. This sample has roughly 450,000 distinct CDR3 sequences; roughly 25% occur once, and the top ten carry about 0.92%. This CDR3 is 16 amino acids long. Trimming shortened V by 1 base and J by 2 bases, and 12 bases separated the two germline ends. Germline values: CDR1 SGHTA, CDR2 FQGNSA. The chain combines TRBV7-2 with TRBJ1-3; D may be TRBD1 (5 bases). The receptor comes from a male donor with ankylosing spondylitis. Sequenced material: blood, either unsorted or a sorted T cell fraction (not recorded which). The CDR3 coding sequence is TGTGCCAGCAGCTTAGTCACAGGCACAACTGGAAACACCATATATTTT. It codes for CASSLVTGTTGNTIYF.